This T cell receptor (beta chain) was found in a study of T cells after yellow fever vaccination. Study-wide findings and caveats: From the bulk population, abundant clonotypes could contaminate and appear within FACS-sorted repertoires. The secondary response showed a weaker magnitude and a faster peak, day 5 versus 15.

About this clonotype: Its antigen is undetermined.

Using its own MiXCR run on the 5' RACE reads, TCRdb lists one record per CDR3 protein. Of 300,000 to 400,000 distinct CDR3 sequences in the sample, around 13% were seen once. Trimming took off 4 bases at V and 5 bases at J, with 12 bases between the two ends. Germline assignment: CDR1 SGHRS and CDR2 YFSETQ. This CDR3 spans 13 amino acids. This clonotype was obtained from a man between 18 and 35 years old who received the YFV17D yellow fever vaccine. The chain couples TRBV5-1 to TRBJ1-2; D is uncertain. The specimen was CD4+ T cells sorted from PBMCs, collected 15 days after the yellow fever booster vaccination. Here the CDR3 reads CASSATQPYGYTF. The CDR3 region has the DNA TGCGCCAGCAGCGCCACACAGCCATATGGCTACACCTTC. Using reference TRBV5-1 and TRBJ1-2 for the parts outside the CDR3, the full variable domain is KAGVTQTPRYLIKTRGQQVTLSCSPISGHRSVSWYQQTPGQGLQFLFEYFSETQRNKGNFPGRFSGRQFSNSRSEMNVSTLELGDSALYLCASSATQPYGYTFGSGTRLTVV.